Below, 9 T cell receptor beta chains from the same sample are listed, as sequenced in a study of cytomegalovirus exposure and HLA in healthy donors (dated by TCRdb to 2015 to 2018). Receptors were amplified or captured by the immunoSEQ multiplex PCR assay. A mixture of 60 forward primers for TCR Vbeta segments and 13 reverse primers for TCR Jbeta segments was used in the multiplex PCR. Sourced from immuneACCESS, this table was stored by TCRdb with only in-frame sequences that have V and J called. A share of the clones is absent; for the studies checked, an unresolved V gene accounts for under half, and the remainder has no known explanation. The sample yields about 170,000 clones; around 79% were counted once. Jointly, the top ten make up about 0.93% of the sample. Sequenced input: PBMCs. The receptors shown here come from a woman aged 45-65 years in good health and CMV-seropositive.

This clone was picked up one time. This chain links TRBV6-5 with TRBJ2-2, with D perhaps matching TRBD2 (5 bases). V was shortened by 7 bases and J by 5 bases, with 14 bases between the two germline ends. This CDR3 region has 14 residues. CDR1 is MNHEY and CDR2 is SVGAGI in the germline V gene. This chain's CDR3 is CASTSYPGTGELFF. DNA for the CDR3: TGTGCCAGCACTAGCTACCCGGGAACCGGGGAGCTGTTTTTT.

The CDR3 region is CASSRDILNYGYTF. The CDR3 DNA reads as TGTGCCAGCAGCCGGGACATCCTTAACTATGGCTACACCTTC. This rearrangement joins TRBV7-9 to TRBJ1-2; TRBD1 might be the D (6 bases). CDR3 length: 14 residues. The germline V and J ends were trimmed by 5 bases and 1 base, with 11 bases remaining between them. CDR1 is SEHNR and CDR2 is FQNEAQ in the germline V gene (reference sequence).

V is TRBV2 and J is TRBJ2-1, with TRBD2 as a possible D gene (6 bases). This CDR3 has 15 amino acids. V lost 2 bases and J lost 2, with 10 bases in between. Germline V lookup: CDR1 SNHLY, CDR2 FYNNEI. The CDR3 protein is CASSESGAAYNEQFF. DNA of the CDR3: TGTGCCAGCAGTGAATCGGGAGCTGCCTACAATGAGCAGTTCTTC.

The V and J genes are TRBV14 and TRBJ2-7, with 9 nucleotides matching TRBD1. CDR1 and CDR2 from the germline V gene are SGHDN and FVKESK. The CDR3 consists of 16 residues. Trimming cost V 4 bases and J 0 bases; bases outside gene matches: 7. The CDR3 DNA sequence: TGTGCCAGCAGCCGCTTCCCGGGACAGGGCTCCTACGAGCAGTACTTC. Protein: CASSRFPGQGSYEQYF.

This chain links TRBV7-2 with TRBJ2-1; 10 nucleotides align to TRBD1. CDR3 length: 15 amino acids. With V trimmed by 6 bases and J by 4 bases, 6 bases remained unmatched. Germline V gives CDR1 SGHTA, CDR2 FQGNSA. This CDR3 reads CASSRDRGKYNEQFF. The CDR3 DNA sequence: TGTGCCAGCAGTCGGGACAGGGGAAAATACAATGAGCAGTTCTTC.

This chain connects TRBV2 to TRBJ2-5; D not certain. The CDR3 consists of 11 residues. V was clipped by 4 bases and J by 4 bases, with 4 bases between them. The germline gives CDR1 SNHLY, CDR2 FYNNEI. CDR3 region: CASSVIETQYF. For the CDR3, the DNA is TGTGCCAGCAGTGTTATAGAGACCCAGTACTTC.

The CDR3 coding sequence is TGCAGCGTCACCGGGACTGGCGAGCAGTACTTC. Amino acids: CSVTGTGEQYF. The V call is TRBV29-1, the J call TRBJ2-7, with D tentatively TRBD2 (6 bases). The V gene's germline CDR1 is SQVTM and CDR2 ANQGSEA. This CDR3 is 11 amino acids long. The V gene lost 6 bases and the J gene lost 6 bases, with 12 bases spanning the gap.

V gene TRBV6-6 combines with J gene TRBJ2-7; possible D gene TRBD2, 5 bases. V gave up 6 bases and J gave up 3 bases, with 15 bases separating them. CDR3 length equals 14 residues. The germline V gene encodes CDR1 MNHNY and CDR2 SVGAGI (reference sequence). The chain's CDR3 is CASRRPGNNYEQYF. In DNA form, the CDR3 reads TGTGCCAGCAGGAGGCCCGGGAATAACTACGAGCAGTACTTC.

The V gene is TRBV28, the J gene TRBJ1-2; D is possibly TRBD1 (5 bases). Germline CDR1 and CDR2: MDHEN and SYDVKM. The length of the CDR3 is 11 residues. Trimming cost V 8 bases and J 4 bases, with 8 bases left between them. The CDR3: CASGALYGYTF. The CDR3 DNA sequence: TGTGCCAGCGGGGCCCTCTATGGCTACACCTTC.